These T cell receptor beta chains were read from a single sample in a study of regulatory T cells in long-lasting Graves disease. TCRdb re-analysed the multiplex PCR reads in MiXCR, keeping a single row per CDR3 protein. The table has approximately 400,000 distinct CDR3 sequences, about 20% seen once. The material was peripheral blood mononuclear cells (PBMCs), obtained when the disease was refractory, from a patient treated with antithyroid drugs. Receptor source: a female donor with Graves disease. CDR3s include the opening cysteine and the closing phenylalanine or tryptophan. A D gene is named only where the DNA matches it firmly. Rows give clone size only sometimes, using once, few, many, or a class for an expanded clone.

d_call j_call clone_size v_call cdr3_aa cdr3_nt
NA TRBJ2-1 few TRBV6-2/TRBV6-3 CASRRGLNNEQFF TGTGCCAGCCGAAGGGGACTTAACAATGAGCAGTTCTTC
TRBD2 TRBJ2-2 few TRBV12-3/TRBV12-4 CASTSSLTGGVFSFTGELFF TGTGCCAGCACGAGCTCCCTCACGGGGGGTGTCTTCTCCTTCACCGGGGAGCTGTTTTTT
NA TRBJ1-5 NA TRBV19 CASDPPGNLNQPQHF TGTGCCAGCGATCCCCCAGGGAACCTGAATCAGCCCCAGCATTTT
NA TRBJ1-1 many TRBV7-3 CASSTYPNQAAFF TGTGCCAGCAGCACGTACCCCAACCAGGCTGCTTTCTTT
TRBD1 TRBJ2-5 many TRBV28 CASSPTFIGGGTQYF TGTGCCAGCAGTCCCACTTTCATAGGGGGCGGGACCCAGTACTTC
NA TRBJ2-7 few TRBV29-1 CSVEDPGDYEQYF TGCAGCGTTGAAGATCCAGGGGATTACGAGCAGTACTTC
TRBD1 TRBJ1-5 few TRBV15 CATRRDRGLGQPQHF TGTGCCACCAGAAGGGACAGGGGATTAGGTCAGCCCCAGCATTTT
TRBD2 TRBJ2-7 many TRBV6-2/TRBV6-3 CASSYGGTSGTPSYEQYF TGTGCCAGCAGTTACGGTGGGACTAGCGGAACCCCCTCCTACGAGCAGTACTTC
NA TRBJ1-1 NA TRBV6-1 CASYRVTEAFF TGTGCCAGCTACAGGGTTACTGAAGCTTTCTTT
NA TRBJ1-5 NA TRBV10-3 CAISESIALQGNQPQHF TGTGCCATCAGTGAGTCGATTGCGCTACAAGGCAATCAGCCCCAGCATTTT
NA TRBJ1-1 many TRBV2 CASSVLSNTEAFF TGTGCCAGCAGTGTACTCAGTAACACTGAAGCTTTCTTT
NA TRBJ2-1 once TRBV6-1 CATFETYNEQFF TGTGCCACCTTTGAGACCTACAATGAGCAGTTCTTC
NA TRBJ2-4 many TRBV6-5 CASSYGGPQGGGKNIQYF TGTGCCAGCAGTTACGGGGGACCTCAGGGAGGGGGCAAAAACATTCAGTACTTC
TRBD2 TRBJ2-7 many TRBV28 CASSGGLENYEQYF TGTGCCAGCAGTGGGGGACTAGAAAACTACGAGCAGTACTTC
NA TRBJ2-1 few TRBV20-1 CSASPPRVYNEQFF TGCAGTGCTAGCCCTCCCAGAGTCTACAATGAGCAGTTCTTC
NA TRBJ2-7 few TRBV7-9 CASSKTRHEQYF TGTGCCAGCAGCAAAACCCGACACGAGCAGTACTTC
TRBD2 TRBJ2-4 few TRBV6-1 CASRELAGGLAKNIQYF TGTGCCAGCAGGGAGCTAGCGGGAGGCTTAGCCAAAAACATTCAGTACTTC
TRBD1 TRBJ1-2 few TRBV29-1 CSVGHRDRNYGYTF TGCAGCGTTGGACACCGGGACAGGAACTATGGCTACACCTTC
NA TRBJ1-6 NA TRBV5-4 CASSLGFSSAAYNSPLHF TGTGCCAGCAGCTTGGGGTTCTCTTCCGCGGCCTATAATTCACCCCTCCACTTT
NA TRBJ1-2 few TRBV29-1 CSAPTRGLTYGYTF TGCAGTGCACCGACCCGGGGTTTGACCTATGGCTACACCTTC
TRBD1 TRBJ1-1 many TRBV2 CASRRDSGGGTEAFF TGTGCCAGCAGGCGGGACAGCGGAGGGGGCACTGAAGCTTTCTTT
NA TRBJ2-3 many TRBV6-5 CASSYSYRGNSTDTQYF TGTGCCAGCAGTTACTCGTATCGGGGGAATAGCACAGATACGCAGTATTTT
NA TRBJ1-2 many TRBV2 CASKVLRRANYGYTF TGTGCCAGCAAAGTGTTGAGGAGAGCTAACTATGGCTACACCTTC
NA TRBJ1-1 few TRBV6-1 CASTRRGNTEAFF TGTGCCAGCACCCGCAGAGGGAACACTGAAGCTTTCTTT
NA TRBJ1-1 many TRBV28 CASRGTANTEAFF TGTGCCAGCAGAGGGACGGCGAACACTGAAGCTTTCTTT
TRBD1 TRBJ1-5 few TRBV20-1 CSAGDRGYSNQPQHF TGCAGTGCCGGGGACAGGGGCTATAGCAATCAGCCCCAGCATTTT
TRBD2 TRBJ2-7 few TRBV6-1 CASSHGLAGSSYEQYF TGTGCCAGCAGCCACGGACTAGCGGGGAGCTCCTACGAGCAGTACTTC
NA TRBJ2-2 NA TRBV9 CASSVAQGGLDTGELFF TGTGCCAGCAGCGTAGCACAGGGGGGGTTGGACACCGGGGAGCTGTTTTTT
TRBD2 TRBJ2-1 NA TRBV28 CASKVSGRSNEQFF TGTGCCAGCAAGGTGAGCGGGAGGAGCAATGAGCAGTTCTTC
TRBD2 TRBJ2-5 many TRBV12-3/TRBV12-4 CASSIASGRAMLAQYF TGTGCCAGCAGTATTGCTAGCGGGAGGGCCATGTTGGCCCAGTACTTC
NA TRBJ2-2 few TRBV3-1 CASSQVTGTGELFF TGTGCCAGCAGCCAAGTGACTGGGACGGGGGAGCTGTTTTTT
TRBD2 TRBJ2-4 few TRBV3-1 CASSPTSGRNIQYF TGTGCCAGCAGCCCCACTAGCGGGAGAAACATTCAGTACTTC
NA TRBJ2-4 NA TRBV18 CASSPQYQNIQYF TGTGCCAGCTCACCGCAATACCAAAACATTCAGTACTTC
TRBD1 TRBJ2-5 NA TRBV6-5 CASSSQNRGQGAGTQYF TGTGCCAGCAGTTCCCAAAACCGAGGACAGGGAGCAGGGACCCAGTACTTC
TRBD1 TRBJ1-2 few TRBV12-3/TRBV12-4 CASRTTGGHYGYTF TGTGCCAGCAGGACGACAGGGGGCCACTATGGCTACACCTTC
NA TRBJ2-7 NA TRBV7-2 CASSLTGISSYEQYF TGTGCCAGCAGCTTAACGGGAATTAGCTCCTACGAGCAGTACTTC
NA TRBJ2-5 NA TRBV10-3 CAISQGGSRETQYF TGTGCCATCAGTCAGGGGGGCTCGAGAGAGACCCAGTACTTC
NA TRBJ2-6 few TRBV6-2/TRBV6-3 CASSYSGVTGANVLTF TGTGCCAGCAGTTACTCGGGGGTTACCGGGGCCAACGTCCTGACTTTC
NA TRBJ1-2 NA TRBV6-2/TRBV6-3 CASSYRLRLWQNYGYTF TGTGCCAGCAGTTACCGCTTGCGTCTTTGGCAGAACTATGGCTACACCTTC
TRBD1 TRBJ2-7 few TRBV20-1 CSAGGWGQGNNEQYF TGCAGTGCCGGCGGGTGGGGACAGGGGAACAACGAGCAGTACTTC
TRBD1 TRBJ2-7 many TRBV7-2 CASSLDGTGGRREQYF TGTGCCAGCAGCTTAGACGGGACAGGGGGGCGACGCGAGCAGTACTTC
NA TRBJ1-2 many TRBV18 CASSASRTQAGYTF TGTGCCAGCTCAGCCAGCAGGACACAGGCCGGCTACACCTTC
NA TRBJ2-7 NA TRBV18 CASSRPGNSYEQYF TGTGCCAGCTCACGTCCGGGTAACTCCTACGAGCAGTACTTC
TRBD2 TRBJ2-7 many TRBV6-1 CASAGVYEQYF TGTGCCAGCGCGGGGGTCTACGAGCAGTACTTC
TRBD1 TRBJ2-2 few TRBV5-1 CASRLLTGGPNTGELFF TGCGCCAGCAGACTACTCACAGGGGGCCCGAACACCGGGGAGCTGTTTTTT
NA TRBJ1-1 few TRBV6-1 CASIREMNTEAFF TGTGCCAGCATCAGGGAGATGAACACTGAAGCTTTCTTT
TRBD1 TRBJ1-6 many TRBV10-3 CAISGQGNTSPLHF TGTGCCATCAGTGGACAGGGGAATACTTCACCCCTCCACTTT